This TCR beta chain was found in a study of cytomegalovirus exposure and HLA in healthy donors. General study findings and limits: The study labeled under 200 TCR beta chains cytomegalovirus-associated.

The PCR contained 60 Vbeta and 13 Jbeta primers. The assay was immunoSEQ multiplex PCR, and TCRdb's table has in-frame clones only and misses some. The sample yields roughly 200,000 clones, more than 60% seen once. This CDR3 has 15 amino acids. Per germline, CDR1 LGHNA and CDR2 YNFKEQ. Trimming removed 1 base at V and 5 bases at J, with 14 bases between. On this clone itself: Its antigen is currently unknown.

V and J are TRBV4-2 and TRBJ1-2; D remains ambiguous. Sequences were obtained from PBMCs. This clonotype was sampled from a woman aged 55 to 70 in good health and CMV-seropositive. This chain's CDR3 is CASSQATADTYGYTF. The CDR3 DNA is TGTGCCAGCAGCCAAGCAACGGCAGACACTTATGGCTACACCTTC.